The 8 T cell receptor beta chains below come from one sample, sequenced in a study of CD4+ T cells in melanoma. Sequencing was performed with immunoSEQ multiplex PCR; in TCRdb, only in-frame clones are kept and a portion is missing. The sample records 50,000 to 60,000 clones, more than 60% being singletons. What was sequenced was tumor tissue. The source is a human donor with melanoma.

The CDR3 sequence: CASSSEGGVSYNEQFF. CDR3 in DNA: TGTGCCAGCAGCTCAGAGGGGGGAGTCTCCTACAATGAGCAGTTCTTC. This chain joins TRBV7-6 and TRBJ2-1; tentatively, D is TRBD1 or TRBD2 (6 bases each). Germline V gene sequence: CDR1 SGHVS, CDR2 FNYEAQ. This CDR3 comprises 16 residues. The ends were cut back, 4 bases at V and 0 bases at J, with 13 bases in the middle.

The J gene is TRBJ2-1, the V gene TRBV28; tentatively, D is TRBD2 (6 bases). The CDR3 covers 13 residues. The germline V gene encodes CDR1 MDHEN and CDR2 SYDVKM. V shed 8 bases and J shed 3 bases, with 11 bases lying between them. CDR3 DNA: TGTGCCAGCGCGCGGGGCTTCTACAATGAGCAGTTCTTC. This sequence encodes CASARGFYNEQFF. Variable domain in full (rest from reference TRBV28 and TRBJ2-1): DVKVTQSSRYLVKRTGEKVFLECVQDMDHENMFWYRQDPGLGLRLIYFSYDVKMKEKGDIPEGYSVSREKKERFSLILESASTNQTSMYLCASARGFYNEQFFGPGTRLTVL.

The rearrangement links TRBV7-8 to TRBJ1-1; D is unclear. The germline gives CDR1 SGHVS, CDR2 FQNEAQ. This CDR3 region has 16 residues. V was clipped by 5 bases and J by 0 bases, with 16 bases between them. The CDR3 region is CASSPPVVGMNTEAFF. In DNA form, the CDR3 reads TGTGCCAGCAGCCCGCCCGTGGTAGGGATGAACACTGAAGCTTTCTTT.

Only one count was recorded for this clone. The V gene is TRBV28, the J gene TRBJ1-2, with 7 bases that match TRBD1. The length of the CDR3 is 15 residues. With V trimmed by 6 bases and J by 6 bases, 13 bases remained unmatched. Germline CDR1 is MDHEN and CDR2 is SYDVKM. CDR3: CASSLGRGQSHGYTF. The CDR3 coding sequence is TGTGCCAGCAGCCTAGGGCGGGGACAGAGTCATGGCTACACCTTC.

The chain couples TRBV5-8 to TRBJ1-5; 7 bases are a match to TRBD1. From germline, CDR1 is SGHTS and CDR2 YDEGEE. CDR3 length: 17 residues. V shed 4 bases, J shed 1 base, and the junction held 11 bases outside the gene matches. This chain's CDR3 is CASSHDRVGESNQPQHF. CDR3 nucleotides: TGTGCCAGCAGCCATGACAGGGTGGGGGAAAGCAATCAGCCCCAGCATTTT.

The chain employs TRBV5-8 and TRBJ1-2, with D possibly TRBD1 on 5 matching bases. Germline V gene sequence: CDR1 SGHTS, CDR2 YDEGEE. The CDR3 runs 14 residues. V lost 5 bases, J lost 1 base, and 12 bases lay in between. This CDR3 is CASSTLQGNYGYTF. CDR3 DNA sequence: TGTGCCAGCAGTACGCTCCAGGGTAACTATGGCTACACCTTC. Filled out from reference TRBV5-8 and TRBJ1-2, the complete variable domain reads EAGVTQSPTHLIKTRGQQATLRCSPISGHTSVYWYQQALGLGLQFLLWYDEGEERNRGNFPPRFSGRQFPNYSSELNVNALELEDSALYLCASSTLQGNYGYTFGSGTRLTVV.

The genes are TRBV19 and TRBJ1-1; no clear D gene. Per the germline V gene, CDR1 is LNHDA and CDR2 is SQIVND (reference sequence). The CDR3 runs to 17 residues. Between the trimmed V and J ends, which lost 4 bases and 1 base, there was a span of 19 bases. CDR3 amino acids: CASSNDPQAGSNTEAFF. DNA for the CDR3: TGTGCCAGTAGTAACGACCCTCAGGCAGGATCGAACACTGAAGCTTTCTTT.

The chain carries TRBV6-4 and TRBJ1-1; D unclear. Trimming removed 1 base from V and 4 bases from J, with 7 bases in between. This CDR3 region has 13 residues. CDR1 is MRHNA, CDR2 SNTAGT, per germline. CDR3 nucleotides: TGTGCCAGCAGTGACTTCCCCGGCACTGAAGCTTTCTTT. It is translated as CASSDFPGTEAFF.